The 32 T cell receptor beta chains below come from one sample, sequenced in a study of OX40 agonist ivuxolimab in advanced cancers. Profiling relied on immunoSEQ multiplex PCR, and the TCRdb table lists in-frame clones only, not all of them. The table lists roughly 40,000 clones, 70% to 90% of them singletons. The sequencing here drew on CD4+ or CD8+ T cells sorted from blood, taken in a trial of the OX40 agonist ivuxolimab. The receptors stem from an adult with an advanced solid tumor such as melanoma, head and neck, liver or kidney cancer.

The gene calls are TRBV7-3 and TRBJ1-3; tentative D call: TRBD1 (5 bases). V lost 5 bases, J lost 3 bases, and 8 bases lay in between. Per the germline V gene, CDR1 is SGHTA and CDR2 is FQGTGA. CDR3 length: 13 residues. For the CDR3, the DNA is TGTGCCAGCAGCACAGGACTTGGAAACACCATATATTTT. Translation: CASSTGLGNTIYF.

The rearrangement uses TRBV6-6 and TRBJ1-1, with 7 bases fitting TRBD1. The germline gives CDR1 MNHNY, CDR2 SVGAGI (reference sequence). CDR3 size: 13 residues. The J segment lost 5 bases and the V segment lost 10 bases, leaving 10 bases of the junction unmatched. The CDR3 protein is CATSLPGQTEAFF. The CDR3 region has the DNA TGTGCCACCAGCCTTCCGGGACAGACTGAAGCTTTCTTT.

In its sample, this clone ranks as large. One end of the junction is discordant with germline, which a read error may explain. The V gene is TRBV15, the J gene TRBJ1-3; D call uncertain. Germline V gene lookup returns CDR1 LNHNV and CDR2 YYDKDF (reference sequence). The CDR3 has 12 residues. The CDR3 loop reads CATSPLGDTIYF. Written as DNA, the CDR3 is TGTGCCACCAGCCCCCTTGGAGACACCATATATTTT.

The chain recombines TRBV19 with TRBJ2-7, with TRBD1 as a possible D gene (6 bases). Trimming took off 5 bases at V and 6 bases at J, with 20 bases between the two ends. Germline V CDR1 and CDR2: LNHDA, SQIVND (reference sequence). The CDR3 length is 15 residues. The CDR3 protein is CASSWSWTVSGEQYF. The CDR3 coding sequence is TGTGCCAGTAGTTGGTCCTGGACAGTCAGCGGCGAGCAGTACTTC.

The rearrangement joins TRBV6-6 to TRBJ2-7; 11 nucleotides match TRBD2. Per the germline V gene, CDR1 is MNHNY and CDR2 is SVGAGI (reference sequence). The CDR3 sequence is 15 residues long. J gave up 4 bases and V 6 bases, and 8 bases lay outside the gene matches. CDR3 nucleotides: TGTGCCAGCAGCCTCCCCGGGACTAGCGGATACGAGCAGTACTTC. This translates into CASSLPGTSGYEQYF.

The chain uses TRBV5-5 and TRBJ2-5, with D possibly TRBD2 on 6 matching bases. CDR1 is SGHKS, CDR2 YYEKEE, per germline (reference sequence). Trimming shortened V by 4 bases and J by 2 bases, and 12 bases separated the two germline ends. The CDR3 extends over 14 amino acids. For the CDR3, the DNA is TGTGCCAGCAGCCTAAGCGGGTATCAAGAGACCCAGTACTTC. It encodes CASSLSGYQETQYF.

This rearrangement joins TRBV10-1 to TRBJ2-1; 7 bases match TRBD2. J lost 6 bases, V lost 2 bases, and 7 bases had no gene match. The CDR3 is 15 residues long. Germline CDR1 WNHNN, CDR2 SYGVQD (reference sequence). CDR3 bases: TGCGCCAGCAGTGAGGCGAGGACTAGTAGCAATGAGCAGTTCTTC. This codes for CASSEARTSSNEQFF.

The V call is TRBV6-6, the J call TRBJ1-4; 8 bases map to TRBD1. With V trimmed by 6 bases and J by 7 bases, 7 bases remained unmatched. Germline V gene sequence: CDR1 MNHNY, CDR2 SVGAGI (reference sequence). The CDR3 consists of 14 residues. CDR3 sequence: CASRKQGDGEKLFF. CDR3 DNA sequence: TGTGCCAGCAGGAAACAGGGGGATGGTGAAAAACTGTTTTTT.

This sequence joins TRBV5-1 and TRBJ1-6, with TRBD1 as a possible D gene (5 bases). Looked up from germline, CDR1 is SGHRS and CDR2 is YFSETQ. The CDR3 has 17 amino acids. The V and J ends lost 0 bases and 0 bases respectively, with 10 bases between them. CDR3 coding DNA: TGCGCCAGCAGCTTGGCAGGGCTCGGCTCCTATAATTCACCCCTCCACTTT. This translates into CASSLAGLGSYNSPLHF.

V usage is TRBV30 and J usage is TRBJ1-3; D not certain. V was cut by 0 bases and J by 4 bases, with 16 bases left in between. Germline CDR1 reads GTSNPN; CDR2 reads SVGIG (reference sequence). There are 16 residues in the CDR3. DNA for the CDR3: TGTGCCTGGAGTGTACGTGCGGGCCCAAAGGGAAACACCATATATTTT. It codes for CAWSVRAGPKGNTIYF.

The chain recombines TRBV28 with TRBJ1-4; D possibly corresponds to TRBD1 (5 bases). There are 17 residues in the CDR3. Germline loops: CDR1 MDHEN, CDR2 SYDVKM. V lost 6 bases to trimming and J lost 8 bases, with 25 bases between them. Written as DNA, the CDR3 is TGTGCCAGCAGCGGGGGACCGGGACGAAGGGCCGGGGAAAAACTGTTTTTT. This gives the protein CASSGGPGRRAGEKLFF.

This chain connects TRBV19 to TRBJ1-2; 7 nucleotides agree with TRBD1. The CDR3 is 14 amino acids. CDR1 is LNHDA, CDR2 SQIVND, per germline (reference sequence). After removal of 5 bases from V and 7 bases from J, the junction contained 10 bases not matched to a gene. As DNA, the CDR3 is TGTGCCAGTAGTGTGTCATCTACAGGGGTTGGCTACACCTTC. Encoded protein: CASSVSSTGVGYTF.

The chain is built from TRBV6-5 and TRBJ2-6; the D is unclear. Germline lookup yields CDR1 MNHEY and CDR2 SVGAGI. V lost 8 bases, J lost 0 bases, and 11 bases lay in between. The CDR3 extends over 15 amino acids. The CDR3 sequence: CASGQVLSGANVLTF. Written as DNA, the CDR3 is TGTGCCAGCGGCCAGGTCCTCTCTGGGGCCAACGTCCTGACTTTC.

This clone showed up just a few times. J is TRBJ2-7 and V is TRBV5-6, with TRBD2 identical over 13 bases. This CDR3 spans 15 amino acids. Germline loops: CDR1 SGHDT, CDR2 YYEEEE. After removal of 5 bases from V and 8 bases from J, the junction contained 10 bases not matched to a gene. The CDR3 here is CASRTPGLAGEQQYF. In DNA form, the CDR3 reads TGTGCCAGCAGGACGCCAGGACTAGCGGGAGAACAGCAGTACTTC.

The CDR3 loop reads CSVVSASGQETQYF. In DNA form, the CDR3 reads TGCAGCGTTGTTTCGGCTAGCGGACAAGAGACCCAGTACTTC. V usage is TRBV29-1 and J usage is TRBJ2-5; 7 bases agree with TRBD2. This CDR3 is built from 14 residues. Looked up from germline, CDR1 is SQVTM and CDR2 is ANQGSEA. V lost 4 bases and J lost 2; bases outside the gene matches: 7.

The genes are TRBV28 and TRBJ2-7; no definite D call. Germline V CDR1 and CDR2: MDHEN, SYDVKM. Trimming pared 5 bases from V and 0 bases from J, leaving 11 bases between. The CDR3 consists of 14 residues. Here the CDR3 DNA reads TGTGCCAGCAGTCCGCCGGCGAGCTCCTACGAGCAGTACTTC. It is translated as CASSPPASSYEQYF.

The chain couples TRBV11-2 to TRBJ2-5; possibly TRBD2 for D (6 bases). The J call may be in error: the DNA end matches TRBJ2-7 better. Looked up from germline, CDR1 is SGHAT and CDR2 is FQNNGV. The CDR3 length is 13 residues. The CDR3 reads CASSSRRAAEQYF. The CDR3 DNA is TGTGCCAGCAGCTCCCGGAGGGCCGCCGAGCAGTACTTC.

This clone appeared a single time. The V call is TRBV27, the J call TRBJ2-7; D is unclear. Germline V CDR1 and CDR2: MNHEY, SMNVEV (reference sequence). Deletions cut 3 bases from V and 0 bases from J, with 6 bases between. The length of the CDR3 is 13 residues. The CDR3 region has the DNA TGTGCCAGCAGTTTGAAGTTCTCCTACGAGCAGTACTTC. Translating gives CASSLKFSYEQYF.

The genes are TRBV6-1 and TRBJ1-6; 8 bases match TRBD1. In germline, CDR1 is MNHNS, CDR2 SASEGT. The V segment lost 6 bases and the J segment 5 bases; nucleotides outside the gene matches: 6. The CDR3 loop spans 15 amino acids. CDR3 in DNA: TGTGCCAGCAGGGCCAAGACAGGGGATAATTCACCCCTCCACTTT. It translates to CASRAKTGDNSPLHF.

The chain uses TRBV15 and TRBJ2-1; 8 bases align to TRBD2. Germline CDR1 is LNHNV and CDR2 is YYDKDF (reference sequence). CDR3 length: 16 residues. With V trimmed by 1 base and J by 9 bases, 11 bases remained unmatched. The CDR3 DNA is TGTGCCACCAGCAGAGCCCCCGGGACTAGGGGCGGTGAGCAGTTCTTC. Translation: CATSRAPGTRGGEQFF.

This clone was recorded once. The rearrangement links TRBV11-2 to TRBJ2-1, with D perhaps TRBD2 (6 bases). Germline lookup yields CDR1 SGHAT and CDR2 FQNNGV. CDR3 length: 15 amino acids. The germline V and J ends were trimmed by 5 bases and 0 bases, with 11 bases remaining between them. The CDR3 DNA follows: TGTGCCAGCAGCCCGACTAGAAGCTCCTACAATGAGCAGTTCTTC. Amino acid sequence: CASSPTRSSYNEQFF.

J is TRBJ2-1 and V is TRBV29-1; 9 bases agree with TRBD2. The CDR3 covers 15 residues. Germline V gene sequence: CDR1 SQVTM, CDR2 ANQGSEA. The junction had 6 bases not matched to a gene; V was cut back by 2 bases and J by 4 bases. The CDR3 region is CSVEFSLAGYNEQFF. The CDR3 DNA follows: TGCAGCGTTGAATTCTCGCTAGCGGGATACAATGAGCAGTTCTTC.

The chain joins TRBV6-1 to TRBJ1-5; D remains unclear. The germline V gene encodes CDR1 MNHNS and CDR2 SASEGT. This CDR3 is 13 amino acids long. V lost 7 bases to trimming and J lost 1 base, with 8 bases between them. The CDR3 loop reads CASMARSNQPQHF. CDR3 DNA sequence: TGTGCCAGCATGGCCAGGAGCAATCAGCCCCAGCATTTT.

The chain recombines TRBV30 with TRBJ1-5; 9 nucleotides match TRBD1. Germline V lookup: CDR1 GTSNPN, CDR2 SVGIG (reference sequence). CDR3 length: 14 residues. The V segment lost 4 bases and the J segment 3 bases; nucleotides outside the gene matches: 4. The CDR3 sequence is CAWTRDRVNQPQHF. The CDR3 DNA reads as TGTGCCTGGACCCGGGACAGGGTCAATCAGCCCCAGCATTTT.

The chain employs TRBV6-5 and TRBJ1-2; possible D gene TRBD1, 6 bases. Deletions cut 6 bases from V and 1 base from J, with 12 bases between. Germline V gives CDR1 MNHEY, CDR2 SVGAGI. The CDR3 totals 14 residues. DNA for the CDR3: TGTGCCAGCAGCCGCAAGGGGGGTAACTATGGCTACACCTTC. It is translated as CASSRKGGNYGYTF.

This clone has a handful of counts. The chain links TRBV28 to TRBJ1-2; D unresolved. The CDR3 extends over 11 amino acids. The germline V and J ends were trimmed by 6 bases and 8 bases, with 10 bases remaining between them. CDR1 is MDHEN and CDR2 is SYDVKM in the germline V gene. This chain's CDR3 is CASRYPGGYTF. The CDR3 DNA sequence: TGTGCCAGCAGATACCCTGGAGGCTACACCTTC.

V usage is TRBV5-1 and J usage is TRBJ2-1, with D tentatively TRBD1 or TRBD2 (5 bases each). The CDR3 totals 15 residues. CDR1 is SGHRS, CDR2 YFSETQ, per germline. Between the trimmed V and J ends, which lost 5 bases and 0 bases, there was a span of 12 bases. The CDR3 nucleotides are TGCGCCAGCAGGTTTGAGGGGACCTCCTACAATGAGCAGTTCTTC. It codes for CASRFEGTSYNEQFF.

As regards this clone: At one end, the junction sequence differs from germline, possibly due to a read error. The V call is TRBV7-7, the J call TRBJ2-1, with 8 positions matching TRBD2. CDR1 and CDR2 (germline): SSHAT, FNYEAQ (reference sequence). The CDR3 covers 16 residues. CDR3 nucleotide sequence: TGTGCTAGCAGCCCTACAGCGGGAGTAACCTACAATGAGCAGTTCTTC. Protein: CASSPTAGVTYNEQFF.

The rearrangement links TRBV6-5 to TRBJ1-2; D may be TRBD1 (6 bases). The CDR3 is 14 residues long. Trimming took 0 bases from V and 6 from J, leaving 11 bases between them. Germline values: CDR1 MNHEY, CDR2 SVGAGI. CDR3 sequence (DNA): TGTGCCAGCAGTTACTCGGGGCAGGGGAATGGCTACACCTTC. Translation: CASSYSGQGNGYTF.

The V gene is TRBV29-1, the J gene TRBJ2-2; unclear D gene. Germline CDR1 reads SQVTM; CDR2 reads ANQGSEA. The ends were cut back, 5 bases at V and 4 bases at J, with 17 bases in the middle. This CDR3 region has 15 residues. CDR3 sequence: CSVRFRDWSTGELFF. The CDR3 region has the DNA TGCAGCGTTAGGTTTCGTGACTGGAGCACCGGGGAGCTGTTTTTT.

The rearrangement links TRBV6-6 to TRBJ2-2; D not certain. The CDR3 loop spans 13 amino acids. V gave up 7 bases and J gave up 3 bases, with 9 bases separating them. Germline CDR1 and CDR2: MNHNY and SVGAGI (reference sequence). CDR3 sequence: CASNKVDTGELFF. The DNA of the CDR3 is TGTGCCAGCAACAAGGTTGACACCGGGGAGCTGTTTTTT.

The V call is TRBV28, the J call TRBJ2-7; perhaps TRBD1 as D (5 bases). The CDR3 loop spans 16 amino acids. In germline, CDR1 is MDHEN, CDR2 SYDVKM. The V and J ends lost 6 bases and 1 base respectively, with 19 bases between them. CDR3 DNA sequence: TGTGCCAGCAGGGCCCCCCTTAGGGGCAGGTCCTACGAGCAGTACTTC. This codes for CASRAPLRGRSYEQYF.